The 12 T cell receptor beta chains below were found in one sample sequenced in a study of shared clonotypes between healthy human individuals. Assay used: immunoSEQ multiplex PCR; TCRdb lists only in-frame clones, some missing. The data hold around 350,000 clones, with 73% observed a single time. Sequencing input: memory CD4+ T cells sorted from blood. Subset indicated: CD45RA-negative fraction. Every receptor here comes from a man younger than 40 in good health.

Details on this clone: The junction departs from the called germline gene at one end, perhaps through a read error. The chain joins TRBV11-2 to TRBJ2-5; 9 bases are a match to TRBD1. Germline lookup yields CDR1 SGHAT and CDR2 FQNNGV. The CDR3 consists of 16 residues. CDR3: CASSPSPGQGKEAQYF. CDR3 coding DNA: TGTGCCAGCAGCCCCTCCCCGGGACAGGGCAAAGAGGCCCAGTACTTC.

The chain uses TRBV10-3 and TRBJ2-7, with a weak D call TRBD1 (6 bases). V lost 3 bases to trimming and J lost 10 bases, with 13 bases between them. CDR1 is ENHRY, CDR2 SYGVKD, per germline. The CDR3 is 12 amino acids. The CDR3 here is CAISDSGAEQYF. The CDR3 DNA reads as TGTGCCATCAGTGATTCAGGGGCGGAACAGTACTTC.

The rearrangement uses TRBV27 and TRBJ1-1, with a weak D call TRBD1 (6 bases). Trimming pared 3 bases from V and 7 bases from J, leaving 12 bases between. This CDR3 has 13 amino acids. Germline V gene sequence: CDR1 MNHEY, CDR2 SMNVEV (reference sequence). CDR3 DNA: TGTGCCAGCAGTTTCAACAGGGCTGTTGAAGCTTTCTTT. It specifies CASSFNRAVEAFF.

The J gene is TRBJ2-7, the V gene TRBV5-4; possible D gene TRBD1, 6 bases. This CDR3 is built from 16 residues. Deletions cut 0 bases from V and 4 bases from J, with 17 bases between. The germline V gene encodes CDR1 SGHNT and CDR2 YYREEE (reference sequence). CDR3 coding DNA: TGTGCCAGCAGCTTGGCCGAGCAGGGGATCGGGTACGAGCAGTACTTC. Protein product: CASSLAEQGIGYEQYF.

This chain joins TRBV6-4 and TRBJ2-3; D remains unclear. This CDR3 contains 11 residues. V was cut by 4 bases and J by 4 bases, with 3 bases left in between. The germline CDR1 and CDR2 sequences are MRHNA and SNTAGT. This CDR3 is CASSVSDTQYF. The CDR3 nucleotides are TGTGCCAGCAGTGTATCAGATACGCAGTATTTT.

This rearrangement joins TRBV7-3 to TRBJ2-1; D unresolved. This CDR3 spans 14 amino acids. The V end lost 5 bases, the J end lost 4 bases, and 12 bases lay between the germline ends. From germline, CDR1 is SGHTA and CDR2 FQGTGA. The CDR3 sequence: CASSADAKYNEQFF. The CDR3 DNA follows: TGTGCCAGCAGCGCAGACGCGAAGTACAATGAGCAGTTCTTC.

This clone was seen a few times. The gene calls are TRBV10-3 and TRBJ2-7, with 11 bases fitting TRBD1. Germline V gives CDR1 ENHRY, CDR2 SYGVKD. CDR3 size: 15 residues. J gave up 2 bases and V 6 bases, and 6 bases lay outside the gene matches. The CDR3 nucleotides are TGTGCCATCAGCGGACCGGGACAGGGGGCCTACGAGCAGTACTTC. This gives the protein CAISGPGQGAYEQYF.

V and J are TRBV11-2 and TRBJ2-1; D gene unclear. CDR1 is SGHAT, CDR2 FQNNGV, per germline. Trimming left V 2 bases short and J 2 bases short, with 10 bases between. This CDR3 is 15 amino acids long. CDR3 nucleotide sequence: TGTGCCAGCAGCTTAAGCGACGGACCCTACAATGAGCAGTTCTTC. Amino acids: CASSLSDGPYNEQFF.

Only one count was recorded for this clone. J is TRBJ2-5 and V is TRBV9; D gene ambiguous. The length of the CDR3 is 14 residues. CDR1 and CDR2 from the germline V gene are SGDLS and YYNGEE. V was shortened by 2 bases and J by 5 bases, with 13 bases between the two germline ends. The CDR3 loop is CASSVALTTETQYF. CDR3 DNA: TGTGCCAGCAGCGTTGCCCTAACGACGGAGACCCAGTACTTC.

The V and J genes are TRBV19 and TRBJ2-3; 7 positions match TRBD1. In germline, CDR1 is LNHDA, CDR2 SQIVND (reference sequence). This CDR3 is 15 amino acids long. The junction had 14 bases not matched to a gene; V was cut back by 10 bases and J by 4 bases. The CDR3 loop reads CATPPDRVLSDTQYF. In DNA form, the CDR3 reads TGTGCCACCCCCCCCGACAGGGTATTGTCAGATACGCAGTATTTT.

The rearrangement joins TRBV28 to TRBJ2-7; 8 bases map to TRBD1. CDR3 length equals 24 residues. V trimming: 6 bases; J trimming: 3 bases; junction bases outside the gene matches: 37. Per the germline V gene, CDR1 is MDHEN and CDR2 is SYDVKM. DNA of the CDR3: TGTGCCAGCAGGCCAACAGGGGGTCTTAAGCCAGGGGGTCCCCTCGTATCTAAACGCTACGAGCAGTACTTC. Its translation: CASRPTGGLKPGGPLVSKRYEQYF.

The gene calls are TRBV11-2 and TRBJ2-7; 13 nucleotides line up with TRBD2. This CDR3 has 16 residues. Trimming cost V 5 bases and J 3 bases; bases outside gene matches: 7. Germline assignment: CDR1 SGHAT and CDR2 FQNNGV. The CDR3 is CASSHGLAGANYEQYF. As DNA, the CDR3 is TGTGCCAGCAGCCACGGACTAGCGGGAGCGAACTACGAGCAGTACTTC. Supplemented by reference TRBV11-2 and TRBJ2-7, the full variable domain reads EAGVAQSPRYKIIEKRQSVAFWCNPISGHATLYWYQQILGQGPKLLIQFQNNGVVDDSQLPKDRFSAERLKGVDSTLKIQPAKLEDSAVYLCASSHGLAGANYEQYFGPGTRLTVT.